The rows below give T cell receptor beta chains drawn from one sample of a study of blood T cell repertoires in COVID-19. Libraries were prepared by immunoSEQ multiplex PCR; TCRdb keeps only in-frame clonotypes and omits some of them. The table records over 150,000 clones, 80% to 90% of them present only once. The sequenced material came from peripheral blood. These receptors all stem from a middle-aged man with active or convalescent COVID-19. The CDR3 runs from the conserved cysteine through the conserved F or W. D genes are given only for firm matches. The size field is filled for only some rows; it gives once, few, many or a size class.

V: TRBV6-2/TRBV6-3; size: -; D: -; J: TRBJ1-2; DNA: TGTGCCAGCAGTGCCTCAACAGGGCTCGGCGGCTACACCTTC; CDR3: CASSASTGLGGYTF
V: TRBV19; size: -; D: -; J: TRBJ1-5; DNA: TGTGCCAGTAGTACTGCGTCAGGGCGCAATCAGCCCCAGCATTTT; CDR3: CASSTASGRNQPQHF
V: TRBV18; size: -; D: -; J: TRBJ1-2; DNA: TGTGCCAGCTCACCCCCGGGGGGACGGAATTCCGGCTACACCTTC; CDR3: CASSPPGGRNSGYTF
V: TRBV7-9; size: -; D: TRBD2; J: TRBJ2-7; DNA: TGTGCCAGCACGCTACTAGCGGGAGGATACGAGCAGTACTTC; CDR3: CASTLLAGGYEQYF
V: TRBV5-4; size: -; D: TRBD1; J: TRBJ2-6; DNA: TGTGCCAGCGGCGGGACAGGGAGGTCTGGGGCCAACGTCCTGACTTTC; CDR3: CASGGTGRSGANVLTF
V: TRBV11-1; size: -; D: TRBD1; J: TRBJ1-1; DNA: TGTGCCAGCACCAAGGACAGGACCACTGAAGCTTTCTTT; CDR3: CASTKDRTTEAFF
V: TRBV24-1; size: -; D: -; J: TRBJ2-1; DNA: TGTGCCACCAGTGTCCCGGGCAGCAACGCGGGTGAGCAGTTCTTC; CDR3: CATSVPGSNAGEQFF
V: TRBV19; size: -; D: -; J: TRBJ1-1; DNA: TGTGCCAGTAGCTCCGGGAGGTCAGGTGAAGCTTTCTTT; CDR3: CASSSGRSGEAFF
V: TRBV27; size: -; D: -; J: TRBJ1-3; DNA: TGTGCCAGCAGTCTAAAGGGGGGGTCTGGAAACACCATATATTTT; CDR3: CASSLKGGSGNTIYF
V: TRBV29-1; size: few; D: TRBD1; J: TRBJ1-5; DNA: TGCAGCGCCCTAGGGACAGAACGCAATCAGCCCCAGCATTTT; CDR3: CSALGTERNQPQHF
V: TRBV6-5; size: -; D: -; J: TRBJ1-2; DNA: TGTGCCAGCAGTTACTCGGACAAGGTATTCCTGCCCACCTTC; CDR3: CASSYSDKVFLPTF
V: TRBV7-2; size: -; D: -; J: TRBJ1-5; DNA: TGTGCCAGCAGCCCCCAGACAGGAGATAATCAGCCCCAGCATTTT; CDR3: CASSPQTGDNQPQHF
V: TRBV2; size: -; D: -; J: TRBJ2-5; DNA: TGTGCCAGCAGTGAAGATTTTAGCGAGACCCAGTACTTC; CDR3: CASSEDFSETQYF
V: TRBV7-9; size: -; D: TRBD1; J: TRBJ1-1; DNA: TGTGCCAGCAGCCTCGGACAGGGTGGGTGGAACACTGAAGCTTTCTTT; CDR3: CASSLGQGGWNTEAFF
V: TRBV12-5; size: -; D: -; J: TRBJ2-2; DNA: TGTGCTAGTGGTTCCCCTCAGCGGGACACCGGGGAGCTGTTTTTT; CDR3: CASGSPQRDTGELFF
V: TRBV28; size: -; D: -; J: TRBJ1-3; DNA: TGTGCCACCACCACTCCGAGGGCCGGGGGAAACACCATATATTTT; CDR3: CATTTPRAGGNTIYF
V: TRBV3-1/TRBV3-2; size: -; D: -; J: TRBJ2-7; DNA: TGTGCCAGCAGCCAAGTCAAATACGAGCAGTACTTC; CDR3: CASSQVKYEQYF
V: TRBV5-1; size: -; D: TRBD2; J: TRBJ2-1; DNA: TGCGCCAGCAGCTACGGACTAGCGGGTTACAATGAGCAGTTCTTC; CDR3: CASSYGLAGYNEQFF
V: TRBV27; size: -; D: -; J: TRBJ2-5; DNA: TGTGCCAGCAGTTCTACCAGGTTCAACCAAGAGACCCAGTACTTC; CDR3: CASSSTRFNQETQYF
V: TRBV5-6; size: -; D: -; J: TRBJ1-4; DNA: TGTGCCAGCAGCTTAGCACTGGCGGATGAAAAACTGTTTTTT; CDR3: CASSLALADEKLFF
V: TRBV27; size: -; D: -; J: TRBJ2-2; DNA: TGTGCCAGCAGTTTATGGGGAGCGGGCCTCAACACCGGGGAGCTGTTTTTT; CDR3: CASSLWGAGLNTGELFF
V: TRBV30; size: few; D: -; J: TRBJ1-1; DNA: TGTGCCTGGAGTGTGGAGGGTTGGGAGAGAACTGAAGCTTTCTTT; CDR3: CAWSVEGWERTEAFF
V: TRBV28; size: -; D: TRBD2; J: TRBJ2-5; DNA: TGTGCCAGCAGTTTTCGCGGGGGGGCAGGGGAGACCCAGTACTTC; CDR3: CASSFRGGAGETQYF